This T cell receptor beta chain comes out of a study of vaccination effects on CD4 cells after COVID-19. The table came from immunoSEQ multiplex PCR; TCRdb's copy has only in-frame clones and leaves some out. The repertoire consists of 8,000 to 10,000 clones, with 65% to 80% occurring once and the leading ten covering 10% to 12%. Culture proceeded for about 11 days, and CD4+ T cells were then isolated. Participants were vaccinated with two doses of either the BNT162b2 or mRNA-1273 vaccine. CDR3 length: 16 amino acids. The junction had 7 bases not matched to a gene; V was cut back by 4 bases and J by 1 base. The V gene's germline CDR1 is LNHDA and CDR2 SQIVND (reference sequence). For this clone: Its antigen is as yet unknown.

Sequencing used CD4+ T cells from PBMCs cultured without peptide, obtained after COVID-19 vaccination. The V and J genes are TRBV19 and TRBJ1-1; 9 bases are a match to TRBD1. The source is a human donor who received a COVID-19 vaccine. CDR3 amino acids: CASSTDRGRSNTEAFF. The DNA for the CDR3 is TGTGCCAGTAGTACGGACAGGGGCAGATCGAACACTGAAGCTTTCTTT.